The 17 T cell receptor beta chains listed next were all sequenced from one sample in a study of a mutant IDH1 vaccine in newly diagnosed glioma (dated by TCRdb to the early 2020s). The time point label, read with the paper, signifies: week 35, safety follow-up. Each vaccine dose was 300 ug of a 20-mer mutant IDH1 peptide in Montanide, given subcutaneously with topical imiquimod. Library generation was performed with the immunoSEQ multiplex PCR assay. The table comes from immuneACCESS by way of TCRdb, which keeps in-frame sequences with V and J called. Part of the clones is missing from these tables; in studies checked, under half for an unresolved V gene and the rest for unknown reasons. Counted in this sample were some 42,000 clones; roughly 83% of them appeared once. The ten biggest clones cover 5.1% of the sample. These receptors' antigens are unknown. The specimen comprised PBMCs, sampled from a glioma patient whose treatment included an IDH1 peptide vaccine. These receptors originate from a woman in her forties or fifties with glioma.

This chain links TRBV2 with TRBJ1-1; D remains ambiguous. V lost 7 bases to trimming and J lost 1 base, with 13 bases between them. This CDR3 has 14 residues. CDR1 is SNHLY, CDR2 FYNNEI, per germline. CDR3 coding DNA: TGTGCCAGCATCCTTACTAGAGCGAACACTGAAGCTTTCTTT. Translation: CASILTRANTEAFF.

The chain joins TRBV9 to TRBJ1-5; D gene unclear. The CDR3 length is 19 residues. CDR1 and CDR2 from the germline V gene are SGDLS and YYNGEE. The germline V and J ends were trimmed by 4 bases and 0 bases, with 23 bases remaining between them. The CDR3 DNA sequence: TGTGCCAGCAGCACCTCCGAGAGTCGGGCAGCATATAGCAATCAGCCCCAGCATTTT. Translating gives CASSTSESRAAYSNQPQHF.

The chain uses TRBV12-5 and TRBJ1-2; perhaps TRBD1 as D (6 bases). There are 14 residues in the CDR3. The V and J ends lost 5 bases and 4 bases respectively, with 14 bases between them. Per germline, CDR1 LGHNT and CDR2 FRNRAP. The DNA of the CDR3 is TGTGCTAGTGGTCCCGGGGGCTTGGGCTATGGCTACACCTTC. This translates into CASGPGGLGYGYTF.

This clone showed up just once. The CDR3 DNA is TGTGCCAGCAGCCCCCCAGGGGCCCCTTCTGAAAAACTGTTTTTT. It translates to CASSPPGAPSEKLFF. The rearrangement uses TRBV7-9 and TRBJ1-4, with D perhaps TRBD1 (6 bases). Germline V gives CDR1 SEHNR, CDR2 FQNEAQ (reference sequence). The V and J ends lost 5 bases and 7 bases respectively, with 17 bases between them. The length of the CDR3 is 15 residues.

CDR3 coding DNA: TGTGCCAGCAGCGTAGGACCGGACAGGGGGGTAGAGACCCAGTACTTC. Encoded protein: CASSVGPDRGVETQYF. The V gene is TRBV9, the J gene TRBJ2-5; TRBD1 aligns across 10 bases. The V gene's germline CDR1 is SGDLS and CDR2 YYNGEE. CDR3 length: 16 amino acids. Germline trimming cut 0 bases from V and 4 bases from J; bases unmatched to any gene: 6.

CDR3 DNA: TGTGCCAGCTCACGAGACCTGCAGGGGGGGGAGACCCAGTACTTC. Its translation: CASSRDLQGGETQYF. The chain combines TRBV18 with TRBJ2-5; D is possibly TRBD1 or TRBD2 (7 bases each). The germline V gene encodes CDR1 KGHSH and CDR2 LQKENI. Trimming pared 4 bases from V and 5 bases from J, leaving 17 bases between. This CDR3 has 15 amino acids.

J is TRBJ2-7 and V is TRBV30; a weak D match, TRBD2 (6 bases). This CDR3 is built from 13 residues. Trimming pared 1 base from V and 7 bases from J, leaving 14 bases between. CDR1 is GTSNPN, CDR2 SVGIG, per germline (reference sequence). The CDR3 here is CAWSGIAAGEQYF. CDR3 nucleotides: TGTGCCTGGAGTGGGATAGCGGCGGGGGAGCAGTACTTC.

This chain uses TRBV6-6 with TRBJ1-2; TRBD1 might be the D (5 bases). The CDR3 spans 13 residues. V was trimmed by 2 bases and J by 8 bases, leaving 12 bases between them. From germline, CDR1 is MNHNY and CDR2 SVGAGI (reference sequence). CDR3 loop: CASSYQGAKGYTF. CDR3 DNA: TGTGCCAGCAGTTACCAAGGGGCGAAGGGCTACACCTTC.

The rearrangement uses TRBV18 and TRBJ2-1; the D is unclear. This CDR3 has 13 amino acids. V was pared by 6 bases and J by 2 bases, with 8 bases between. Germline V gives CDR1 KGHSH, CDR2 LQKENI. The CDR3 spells CASSPAAYNEQFF. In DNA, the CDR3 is TGTGCCAGCTCCCCGGCCGCCTACAATGAGCAGTTCTTC.

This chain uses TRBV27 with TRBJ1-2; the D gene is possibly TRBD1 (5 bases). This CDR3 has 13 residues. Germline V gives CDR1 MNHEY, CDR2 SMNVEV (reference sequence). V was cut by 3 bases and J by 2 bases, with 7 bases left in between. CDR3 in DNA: TGTGCCAGCAGTTTTGGGGGGAACTATGGCTACACCTTC. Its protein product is CASSFGGNYGYTF.

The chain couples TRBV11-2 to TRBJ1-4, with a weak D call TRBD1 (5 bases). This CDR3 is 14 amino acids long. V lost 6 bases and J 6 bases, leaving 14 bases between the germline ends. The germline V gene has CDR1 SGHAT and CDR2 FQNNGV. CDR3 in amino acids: CASRRDGIYEKLFF. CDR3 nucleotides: TGTGCCAGCAGGCGGGACGGAATTTATGAAAAACTGTTTTTT.

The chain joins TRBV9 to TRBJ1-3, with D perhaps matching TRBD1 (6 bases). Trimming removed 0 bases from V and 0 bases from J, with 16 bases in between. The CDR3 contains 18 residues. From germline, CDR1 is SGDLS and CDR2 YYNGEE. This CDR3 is CASSVDSDRSLSGNTIYF. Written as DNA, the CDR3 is TGTGCCAGCAGCGTAGATTCCGACAGGTCCCTCTCTGGAAACACCATATATTTT.

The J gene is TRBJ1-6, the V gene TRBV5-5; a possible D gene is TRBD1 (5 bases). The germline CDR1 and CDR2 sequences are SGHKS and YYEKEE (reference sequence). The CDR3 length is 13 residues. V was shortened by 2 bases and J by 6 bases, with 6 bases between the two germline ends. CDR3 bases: TGTGCCAGCAGCTTCGACAGTAATTCACCCCTCCACTTT. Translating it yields CASSFDSNSPLHF.

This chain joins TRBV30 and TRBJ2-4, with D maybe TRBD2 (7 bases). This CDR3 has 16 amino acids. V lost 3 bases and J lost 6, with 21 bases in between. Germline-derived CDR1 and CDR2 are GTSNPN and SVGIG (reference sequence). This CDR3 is CAWSLPGGRRGNIQYF. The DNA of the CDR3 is TGTGCCTGGAGCCTACCCGGGGGGCGACGGGGAAACATTCAGTACTTC.

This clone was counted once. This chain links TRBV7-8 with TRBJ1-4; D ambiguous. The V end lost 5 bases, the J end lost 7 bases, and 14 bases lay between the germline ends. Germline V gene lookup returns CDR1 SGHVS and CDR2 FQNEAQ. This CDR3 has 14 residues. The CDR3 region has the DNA TGTGCCAGCAGCGCCCGGGCGGGTAGTGAAAAACTGTTTTTT. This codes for CASSARAGSEKLFF.

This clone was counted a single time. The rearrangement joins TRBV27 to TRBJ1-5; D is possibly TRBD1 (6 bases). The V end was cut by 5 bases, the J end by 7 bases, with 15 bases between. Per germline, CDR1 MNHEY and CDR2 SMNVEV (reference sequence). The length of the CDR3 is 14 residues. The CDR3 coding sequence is TGTGCCAGCAGTCACCAGGGGATAGGGCAGCCCCAGCATTTT. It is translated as CASSHQGIGQPQHF.

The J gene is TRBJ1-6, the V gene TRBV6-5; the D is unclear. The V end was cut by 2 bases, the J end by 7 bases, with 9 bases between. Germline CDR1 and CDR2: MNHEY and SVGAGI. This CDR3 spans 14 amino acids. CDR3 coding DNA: TGTGCCAGCAGTTACAAAGGCTTGAATTCACCCCTCCACTTT. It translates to CASSYKGLNSPLHF.